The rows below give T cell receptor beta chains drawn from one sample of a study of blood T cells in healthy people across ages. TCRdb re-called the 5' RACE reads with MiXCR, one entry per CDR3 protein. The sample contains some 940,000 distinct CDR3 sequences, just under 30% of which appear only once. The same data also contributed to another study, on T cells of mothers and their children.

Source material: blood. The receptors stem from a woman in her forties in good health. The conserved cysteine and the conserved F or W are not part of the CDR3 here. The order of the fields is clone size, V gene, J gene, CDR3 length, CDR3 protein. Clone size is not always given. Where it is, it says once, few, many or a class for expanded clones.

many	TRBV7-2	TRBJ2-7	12	ASSLGRVGYEQY
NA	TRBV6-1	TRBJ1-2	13	ASSVGYRTNYGYT
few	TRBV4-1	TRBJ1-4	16	ASSRTGAALATNEKLF
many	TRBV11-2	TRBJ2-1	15	ASSSTTSGSYKNEQF
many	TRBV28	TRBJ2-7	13	ASSRGKRGEYEQY
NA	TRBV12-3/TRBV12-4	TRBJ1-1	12	ASNPGRGNTEAF
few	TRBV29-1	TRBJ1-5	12	SVGETGGNQPQH
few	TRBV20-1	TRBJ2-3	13	SAEPGTGGTDTQY
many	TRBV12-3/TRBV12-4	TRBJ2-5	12	ASSSTGTEETQY
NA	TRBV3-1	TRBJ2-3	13	ASSQDSPYTDTQY
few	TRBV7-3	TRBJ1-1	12	ASSLTQGTAEAF
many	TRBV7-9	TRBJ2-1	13	ASSRTPSSYNEQF
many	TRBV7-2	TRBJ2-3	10	ASSPPTDTQY
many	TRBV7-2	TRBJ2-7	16	ASSLRGLAGGPRYEQY
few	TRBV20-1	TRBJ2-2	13	SARSSGGGTGELF
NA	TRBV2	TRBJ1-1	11	AAETGRGTEAF
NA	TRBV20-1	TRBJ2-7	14	SARDREREASYEQY
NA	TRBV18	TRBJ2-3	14	ASSSQAGAHTDTQY
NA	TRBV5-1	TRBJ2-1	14	ASSLNRLKFYHEQF
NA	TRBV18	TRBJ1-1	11	ASSPQGFAEAF
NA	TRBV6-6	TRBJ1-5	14	ASSQRTGADNQPQH
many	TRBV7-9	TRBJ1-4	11	ASTRGSYEKLF
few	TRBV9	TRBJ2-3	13	ASSGSPGRTDTQY
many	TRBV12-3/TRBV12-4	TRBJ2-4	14	ASSITAWAAKNIQY
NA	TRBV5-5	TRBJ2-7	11	ASGWGSSYEQY
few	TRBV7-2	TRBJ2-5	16	AGSLVVGTGTLQETQY
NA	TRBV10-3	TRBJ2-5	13	ATAFPEGARETQY
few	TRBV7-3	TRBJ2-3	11	ASRLSSTDTQY
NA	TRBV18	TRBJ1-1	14	ASSPRAGGASTEAF
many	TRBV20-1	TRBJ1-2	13	SARGPTGPTGGYT
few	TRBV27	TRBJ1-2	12	ASSLGSVGFGYT
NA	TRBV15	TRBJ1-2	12	ATSRATGAGGYT
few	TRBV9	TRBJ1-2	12	ASSVGRGEEGYT
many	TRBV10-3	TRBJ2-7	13	AISPGQGASSEQY
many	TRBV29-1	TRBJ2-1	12	SVGGTVTLIEQF
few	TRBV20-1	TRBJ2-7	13	SANVLAGGLYEQY
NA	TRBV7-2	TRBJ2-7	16	ASSLARIGTGSSYEQY
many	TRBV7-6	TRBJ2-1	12	ASSLTRDVNEQF
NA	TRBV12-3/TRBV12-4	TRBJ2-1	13	ASTASGGAGNEQF
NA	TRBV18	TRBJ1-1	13	ASSPTDVSNTEAF
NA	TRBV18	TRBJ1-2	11	ASSPDGGSGYT
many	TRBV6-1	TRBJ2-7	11	ASRDRGTPQQY
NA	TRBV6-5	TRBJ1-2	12	ASSAQGMGYGYT
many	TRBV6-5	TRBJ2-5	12	ASSYDPGGETQY
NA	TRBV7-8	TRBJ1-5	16	ASSLGRTFAVPNQPQH
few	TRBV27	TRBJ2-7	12	AGSVTGRTYEQY
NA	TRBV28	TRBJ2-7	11	ASSSSGVWGQY